Listed below are T cell receptor beta chains from one sample, sequenced in a study of human CD8 memory T cell subsets. TCRdb reanalyzed the 5' RACE reads, giving one entry per CDR3 protein sequence and no DNA. Its listing shows around 11,000 distinct CDR3 sequences. Material for sequencing was CD8+ T cells from PBMCs. The receptor set was obtained from a human donor in good health. Both conserved end residues are part of each CDR3. Only part of the rows carry a size: once, few, many, or a class if the clone is expanded.

TRBJ2-7 TRBV19 - CASTSGTGDHEQYF
TRBJ2-1 TRBV19 - CASSFDGNEQFF
TRBJ2-5 TRBV6-5 medium-sized CASSYNGQETQYF
TRBJ2-5 TRBV11-2 - CASSLGQQETQYF
TRBJ1-6 TRBV28 - CASSFLGEDNSPLHF
TRBJ2-3 TRBV5-1 - CASSLEGRVVVTDTQYF
TRBJ2-7 TRBV30 - CAWRGGLAGYEQYF
TRBJ1-2 TRBV29-1 - CSAPDRAYGYTF
TRBJ1-1 TRBV19 - CASATTENTEAFF
TRBJ1-6 TRBV12-3/TRBV12-4 - CASSNRQPGTGSSPLHF
TRBJ2-7 TRBV2 - CASKPTSGAYYEQYF
TRBJ2-5 TRBV2 - CASSAQPGRPDQETQYF
TRBJ2-3 TRBV2 - CASRKTSGGTDTQYF
TRBJ2-7 TRBV4-1 - CASSQEWGFFYEQYF